This T cell receptor beta chain was identified in a study of robustness of blood B and T cell sequencing (dated by TCRdb to the late 2010s). Context from the whole study: The study aimed to determine how much peripheral blood is needed to reliably characterize an individual's TCRbeta and IgG repertoires. Each of the ten independently drawn blood samples had its TCRbeta and IgG repertoires measured. As technical replicates, two replicate TCRbeta cDNA libraries were prepared from one shared RNA pool derived from a single 10 ml draw. The paper as a whole reports these results and caveats: Across technical replicate libraries, 85% to 95% of the top 10,000 TCRbeta clonotypes in one library were also found in the other. Immediate fractionation was required for EDTA tubes, so the use of EDTA tubes in multi-site collections was limited. The 1,000 most abundant TCRbeta clonotypes from the pooled draws were found in every single 10 ml sample. Pooling tubes did not increase the overlap of rare TCRbeta clonotypes, which implies that much larger blood volumes would be needed to capture rare TCRbeta clonotypes. A full plateau was not reached by TCRbeta rarefaction curves, suggesting under-sequencing or many low-abundance clonotypes. Evidence of cross-contamination, likely from batch processing, showed up in one pair of TCRbeta libraries, so the UMI-sequence pairs shared by that pair of libraries were removed. Coverage of the top 10,000 TCRbeta clonotypes approached saturation when 3 or 4 tubes (roughly 29-45 ml blood) were combined.

mRNA, which captures expressed receptors, was used instead of genomic DNA for quantification of TCRbeta repertoires. Without any cell sorting, leukocytes from the buffy coat were collected into Trizol, and RNA was extracted using the Direct-zol RNA MiniPrep Plus kit. EDTA blood tubes were spun right away at 4 degrees C to separate plasma, buffy coat and red blood cells. Library construction relied on PCR. Sequenced on an Illumina MiSeq. Synthesis of cDNA relied on SMARTScribe reverse transcriptase together with a 5' template-switch oligo that added a universal priming site. A 12-nucleotide random unique molecular identifier (UMI) was carried by the template-switch oligo, and each cDNA molecule was tagged with this UMI. During reverse transcription, TCRbeta transcripts were targeted using chain-specific reverse primers. Uracil DNA glycosylase treatment removed residual template-switch adapters, and cDNA was purified with a Qiagen MinElute kit. For the first PCR, KAPA HiFi HotStart ReadyMix was used for approximately 25 cycles, with amplification split across four 50 ul reactions containing step-out primers. Products of the first-round PCR were gel-purified before additional amplification. Illumina Nextera adapters were added in a second 8-cycle PCR, after which libraries were purified and pooled. For each TCRbeta molecule, the UMI barcode was captured by a 50-nucleotide 5' read. The paper's data handling went like this. The MIGEC toolkit was used to group reads by UMI into consensus reads. PEAR was used to merge forward and reverse consensus reads, producing the final reads. Identical UMI-sequence pairs found in more than one library were treated as cross-sample contamination and removed by a custom decontamination script. V(D)J assignment and CDR3 extraction were performed with MIGMAP, a wrapper around IgBLAST. TCR clonotypes were defined by identical V gene, J gene and CDR3 amino acid sequence; CDR1 and CDR2 were not sequenced. TCRdb ran its own pipeline on the public reads, namely fastp trimming at Q25 and MiXCR clone calling, and kept in-frame beta chains. Under each unique CDR3 protein, matching rows form one entry showing the most common genes and DNA. In this record, the V and J calls reflect TCRdb's handling and not the investigators' own analysis. This sample has about 4,000 distinct CDR3 sequences in its table, and approximately 53% of those were observed once. The ten most abundant clones make up around 27% of the sample.

This clonotype was counted a few times. It has no known antigen specificity. Base-call qualities are not available, and no considerably larger clone is one nucleotide away. The CDR3 starts with the cysteine, ends with the phenylalanine, and has 16 residues. Of all the DNA, just the CDR3 is kept, 48 bases in frame from base 1. After removal of 5 bases from V and 3 bases from J, the junction retains 14 bases not matched to a gene. Reading the germline V gene (reference sequence) gives CDR1 DFQATT and CDR2 SNEGSKA. The TCR originated in a human donor in good health. The sequencing input was peripheral blood. This chain is built from TRBV20-1 and TRBJ2-3; TRBD1 fits 7 bases in the junction. This receptor has the CDR3 CSAAGPLRGRTDTQYF. The DNA sequence is as follows: TGCAGTGCTGCAGGCCCTTTAAGGGGGCGGACAGATACGCAGTATTTT.